This T cell receptor beta chain is from a study of blood T cell repertoires in COVID-19. This CDR3 has 17 amino acids. Trimming took off 4 bases at V and 2 bases at J, with 19 bases between the two ends. Germline V gene data show CDR1 as SGHTA and CDR2 as FQGNSA. Libraries were prepared by immunoSEQ multiplex PCR; TCRdb keeps only in-frame clonotypes and omits some of them. Of 250,000 to 300,000 clones in the sample, approximately 91% are singletons; the top ten hold 2% to 2.5%. V gene TRBV7-2 combines with J gene TRBJ2-3; possibly TRBD2 for D (6 bases). The clonotype was recovered from a woman in her thirties with COVID-19, enrolled during active disease. The sample was peripheral blood. The CDR3 reads CASSSRPGGTDTDTQYF. DNA for the CDR3: TGTGCCAGCAGCTCCCGGCCGGGCGGGACTGACACAGATACGCAGTATTTT.